The present entry profiles one TCR beta chain with its context. This CDR3 contains 19 residues. Germline loops: CDR1 SGHVS, CDR2 FNYEAQ. With V trimmed by 0 bases and J by 3 bases, 7 bases remained unmatched. A Seattle source enrolled patients during active infection and followed them longitudinally. This record comes from a study of blood T cell repertoires in COVID-19. Overall study context: Samples of COVID-19 (acute and convalescent) were obtained from the United States, Italy and Spain. T cells, B-cell-depleted T cells, or PBMCs provided the cDNA or gDNA that served as material.

In the original analysis: Quantification of nucleated cells was approximated via reference gene primer amplification. Method: immunoSEQ multiplex PCR; TCRdb's copy keeps in-frame clones and lacks some. Clone size and V and J calls were adopted from that table, with D and trimming inferred from the DNA. The data show fewer than 60,000 clones, with about four fifths seen just once and roughly 29% held by the top ten. Sequenced input: peripheral blood. This chain joins TRBV7-6 and TRBJ2-5; the match to TRBD2 covers 16 bases. This TCR derives from a woman aged 80 or over with COVID-19, enrolled during active disease. The CDR3 DNA reads TGTGCCAGCAGCTTAGCGAGGGGGACTAGCGGGAGGGCCAAAGAGACCCAGTACTTC. As protein: CASSLARGTSGRAKETQYF.